The clone carrying this TCR beta chain was seen many times. TCRdb re-analysed the PCR reads in MiXCR, keeping a single row per CDR3 protein. The table includes some 66,000 distinct CDR3 sequences, under 20% detected once. For naive CD8 T cells, sorting used the CD8+CD4-CCR7+CD45RA+ phenotype. This sample was taken from a study of molecular identifiers for immune sequencing clone quantification. The overall study: With replicates, the RNA of about 20,000 or 100,000 naive CD8 cells was split five ways and four were sequenced.

The material sequenced was naive CD8+ T cells from blood, with Jurkat cell RNA spiked in. Subset denoted: FACS-sorted CD8+CD4-CCR7+CD45RA+ naive T cells. This TCR came from a human donor in good health. Some libraries in this study had Jurkat cell RNA spiked in.

CDR3 sequence: CASSPGQGEGRLSTDTQYF. The CDR3, as DNA: TGTGCCAGCAGCCCGGGACAGGGGGAGGGAAGACTAAGCACAGATACGCAGTATTTT. V usage is TRBV7-9 and J usage is TRBJ2-3; 11 bases are shared with TRBD1. Germline CDR1 is SEHNR and CDR2 is FQNEAQ (reference sequence). V was pared by 5 bases and J by 0 bases, with 13 bases of the junction left unmatched. This CDR3 contains 19 residues.